The clone carrying this TCR beta chain was observed a few times. This entry comes from a study of human T cells and chemical hapten exposure. Study-level information: Patients were given diphenylcyclopropenone on the scalp weekly across the roughly 25-week study.

As for time point: pre-sensitization, week 0. Treatment here: therapeutic diphenylcyclopropenone sensitization with weekly scalp DPC. TCRdb itself ran the RACE reads through MiXCR, one entry per CDR3 protein. Of about 87,000 distinct CDR3 sequences in the sample, 9.6% were seen once. Germline CDR1 is SGHAT and CDR2 is FQNNGV. The V end lost 5 bases, the J end lost 14 bases, and 18 bases lay between the germline ends. The CDR3 totals 13 residues. Sequencing was performed on whole blood, taken in connection with sensitization to the hapten diphenylcyclopropenone (DPC). This sequence was found in a woman between 35 and 50 years old with alopecia areata. Some clones in this sample may be carry-over from other donors' samples. The rearrangement joins TRBV11-2 to TRBJ1-4; weak D call: TRBD1 (6 bases). This CDR3 reads CASSPNPGHRLFF. The CDR3, as DNA: TGTGCCAGCAGCCCCAATCCGGGACACCGGCTGTTTTTT.